This T cell receptor beta chain stems from a study of blood T cell repertoires in COVID-19. Study-wide background: The cDNA or gDNA used as material had been derived from T cells, B-cell-depleted T cells, or PBMCs.

This CDR3 contains 14 residues. The V segment lost 0 bases and the J segment 4 bases; nucleotides outside the gene matches: 2. Germline loops: CDR1 LNHNV, CDR2 YYDKDF (reference sequence). The authors' processing: Amplification of reference gene primers provided the estimated nucleated cell counts. TCRdb's copy holds only in-frame clones and misses some; the assay was immunoSEQ multiplex PCR. V and J calls and clone size follow that table, whereas D and trimming were derived from the DNA. The sample records approximately 99,000 clones, approximately 87% being singletons. The TCR sequence derives from a human donor in a cohort sampled during active COVID-19. Sequences were obtained from peripheral blood. This chain connects TRBV15 to TRBJ2-5, with 7 bases that match TRBD2. The CDR3 DNA sequence: TGTGCCACCAGCAGAGATGCGGGAGTAGAGACCCAGTACTTC. This translates into CATSRDAGVETQYF.